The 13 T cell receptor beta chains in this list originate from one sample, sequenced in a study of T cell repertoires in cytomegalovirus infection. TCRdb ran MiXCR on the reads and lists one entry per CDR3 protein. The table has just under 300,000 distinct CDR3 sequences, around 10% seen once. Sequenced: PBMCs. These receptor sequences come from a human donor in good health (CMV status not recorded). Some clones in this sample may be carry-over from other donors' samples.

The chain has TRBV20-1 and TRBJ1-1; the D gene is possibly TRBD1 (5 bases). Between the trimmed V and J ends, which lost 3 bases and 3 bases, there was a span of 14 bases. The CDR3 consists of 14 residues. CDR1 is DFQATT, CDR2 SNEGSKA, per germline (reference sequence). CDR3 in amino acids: CSARAGHLYTEAFF. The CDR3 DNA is TGCAGTGCTAGGGCCGGACACCTGTACACTGAAGCTTTCTTT.

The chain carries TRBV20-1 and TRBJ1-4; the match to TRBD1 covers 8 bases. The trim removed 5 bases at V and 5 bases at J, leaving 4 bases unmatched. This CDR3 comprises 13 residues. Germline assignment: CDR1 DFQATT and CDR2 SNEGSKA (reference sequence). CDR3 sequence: CSASGGVNEKLFF. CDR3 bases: TGCAGTGCTTCAGGGGGCGTGAATGAAAAACTGTTTTTT.

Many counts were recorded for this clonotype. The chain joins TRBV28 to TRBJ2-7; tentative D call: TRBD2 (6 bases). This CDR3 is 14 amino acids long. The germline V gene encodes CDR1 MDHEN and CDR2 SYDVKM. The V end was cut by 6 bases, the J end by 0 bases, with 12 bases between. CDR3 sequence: CASSPPGGSYEQYV. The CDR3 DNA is TGTGCCAGCAGCCCCCCCGGGGGCTCCTACGAGCAGTACGTC.

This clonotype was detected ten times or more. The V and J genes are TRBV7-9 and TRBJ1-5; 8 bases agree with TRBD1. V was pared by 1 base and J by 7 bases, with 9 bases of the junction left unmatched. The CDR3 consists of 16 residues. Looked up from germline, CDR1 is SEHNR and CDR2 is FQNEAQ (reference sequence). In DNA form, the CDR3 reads TGTGCCAGCAGCTTAGAACCCAGCAGGGGGCACCAGCCCCAGCATTTT. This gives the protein CASSLEPSRGHQPQHF.

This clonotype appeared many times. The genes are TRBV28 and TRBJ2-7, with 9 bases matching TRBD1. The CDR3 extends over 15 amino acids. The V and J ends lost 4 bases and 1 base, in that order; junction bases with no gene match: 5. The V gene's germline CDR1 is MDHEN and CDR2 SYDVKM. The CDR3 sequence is CASSSSGTGSYEQYV. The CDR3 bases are TGTGCCAGCAGTTCCTCCGGGACAGGGTCCTACGAGCAGTACGTC.

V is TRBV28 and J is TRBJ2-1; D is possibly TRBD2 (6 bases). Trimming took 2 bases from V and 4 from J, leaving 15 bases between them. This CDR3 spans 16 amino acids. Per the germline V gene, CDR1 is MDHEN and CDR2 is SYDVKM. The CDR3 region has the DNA TGTGCCAGCAGTTTACGTTTCCTAGCGAGGTACAATGAGCAGTTCTTC. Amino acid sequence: CASSLRFLARYNEQFF.

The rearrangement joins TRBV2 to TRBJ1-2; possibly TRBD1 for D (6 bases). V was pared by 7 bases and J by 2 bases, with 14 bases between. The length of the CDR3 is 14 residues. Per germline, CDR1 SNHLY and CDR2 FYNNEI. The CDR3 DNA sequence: TGTGCCAGCACCACGACAGGACCCAACTATGGCTACACCTTC. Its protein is CASTTTGPNYGYTF.

The CDR3 bases are TGTGCCAGCAGCCAAGCTCACAGGGGGCTCTTCAATGAGCAGTTCTTC. This codes for CASSQAHRGLFNEQFF. The V and J genes are TRBV3-1 and TRBJ2-1, with 9 bases identical to TRBD1. The germline V gene has CDR1 LGHDT and CDR2 YNNKEL (reference sequence). Trimming removed 1 base from V and 6 bases from J; junction bases left unmatched: 7. The CDR3 has 16 residues.

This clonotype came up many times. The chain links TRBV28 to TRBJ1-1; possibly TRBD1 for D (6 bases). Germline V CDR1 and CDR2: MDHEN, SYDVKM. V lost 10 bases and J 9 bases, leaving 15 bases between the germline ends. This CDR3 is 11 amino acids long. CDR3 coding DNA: TGTGCCACCTCACTTCAGGGGAAAGCTTTCTTT. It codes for CATSLQGKAFF. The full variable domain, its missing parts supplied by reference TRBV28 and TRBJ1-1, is DVKVTQSSRYLVKRTGEKVFLECVQDMDHENMFWYRQDPGLGLRLIYFSYDVKMKEKGDIPEGYSVSREKKERFSLILESASTNQTSMYLCATSLQGKAFFGQGTRLTVV.

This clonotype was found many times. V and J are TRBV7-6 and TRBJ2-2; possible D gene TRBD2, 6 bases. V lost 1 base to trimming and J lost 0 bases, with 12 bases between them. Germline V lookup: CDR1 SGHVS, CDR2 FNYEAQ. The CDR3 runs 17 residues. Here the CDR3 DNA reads TGTGCCAGCAGCTTAGGACTTGGACTAACGAACACCGGGGAGCTGTTTTTT. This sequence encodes CASSLGLGLTNTGELFF.

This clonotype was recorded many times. CDR3 in amino acids: CSATTGTAFSTYEQYF. CDR3 nucleotide sequence: TGCAGTGCTACGACCGGGACAGCCTTTTCGACCTACGAGCAGTACTTC. This chain connects TRBV20-1 to TRBJ2-7, with 7 bases fitting TRBD1. J was trimmed by 2 bases and V by 4 bases; bases with no gene match: 14. The germline CDR1 and CDR2 sequences are DFQATT and SNEGSKA (reference sequence). This CDR3 comprises 16 residues.

Written as DNA, the CDR3 is TGTGCCAGCTCAGGAACAAGAGCCCACGAGCAGTACGTC. Translated, it gives CASSGTRAHEQYV. The chain joins TRBV18 to TRBJ2-7; no definite D call. The germline V gene has CDR1 KGHSH and CDR2 LQKENI. The CDR3 extends over 13 amino acids. Trimming shortened V by 5 bases and J by 5 bases, and 13 bases separated the two germline ends.

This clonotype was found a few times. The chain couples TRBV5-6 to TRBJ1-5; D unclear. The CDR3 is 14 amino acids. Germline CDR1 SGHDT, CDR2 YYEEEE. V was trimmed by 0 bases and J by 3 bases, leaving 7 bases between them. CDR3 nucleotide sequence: TGTGCCAGCAGCTTGGTGGGCTTCAATCAGCCCCAGCATTTT. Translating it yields CASSLVGFNQPQHF. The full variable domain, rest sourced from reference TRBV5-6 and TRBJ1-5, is DAGVTQSPTHLIKTRGQQVTLRCSPKSGHDTVSWYQQALGQGPQFIFQYYEEEERQRGNFPDRFSGHQFPNYSSELNVNALLLGDSALYLCASSLVGFNQPQHFGDGTRLSIL.